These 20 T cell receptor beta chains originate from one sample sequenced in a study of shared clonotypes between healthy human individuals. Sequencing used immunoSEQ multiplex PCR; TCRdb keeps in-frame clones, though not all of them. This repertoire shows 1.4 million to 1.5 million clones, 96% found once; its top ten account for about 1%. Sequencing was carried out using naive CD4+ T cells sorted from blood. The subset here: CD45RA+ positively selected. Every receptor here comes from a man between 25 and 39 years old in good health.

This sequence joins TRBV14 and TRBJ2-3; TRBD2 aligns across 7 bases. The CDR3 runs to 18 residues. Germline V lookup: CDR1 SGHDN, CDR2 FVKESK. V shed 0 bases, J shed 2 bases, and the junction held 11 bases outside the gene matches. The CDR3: CASSQEGPLAAYTDTQYF. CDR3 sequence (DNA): TGTGCCAGCAGCCAAGAGGGGCCTCTAGCGGCCTACACAGATACGCAGTATTTT.

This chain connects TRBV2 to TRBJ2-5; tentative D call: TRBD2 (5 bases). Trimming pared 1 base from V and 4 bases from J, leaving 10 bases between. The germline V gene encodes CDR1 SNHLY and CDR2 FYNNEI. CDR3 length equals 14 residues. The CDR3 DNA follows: TGTGCCAGCAGTGAAGGGCGAGGGCTAGAGACCCAGTACTTC. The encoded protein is CASSEGRGLETQYF.

CDR3 sequence: CAISPAFRNYEQYF. DNA for the CDR3: TGTGCCATCAGTCCAGCTTTTAGGAACTACGAGCAGTACTTC. The chain links TRBV10-3 to TRBJ2-7; D is undetermined. In germline, CDR1 is ENHRY, CDR2 SYGVKD. With 5 bases removed from V and 3 bases from J, the gap between germline ends came to 14 bases. The CDR3 is 14 amino acids.

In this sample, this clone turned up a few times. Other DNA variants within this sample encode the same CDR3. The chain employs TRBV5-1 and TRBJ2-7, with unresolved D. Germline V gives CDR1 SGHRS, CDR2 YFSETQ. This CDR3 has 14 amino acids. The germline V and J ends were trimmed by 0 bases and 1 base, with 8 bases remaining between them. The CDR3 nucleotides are TGCGCCAGCAGCTTGGAGTACAGTTCCTACGAGCAGTACTTC. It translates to CASSLEYSSYEQYF.

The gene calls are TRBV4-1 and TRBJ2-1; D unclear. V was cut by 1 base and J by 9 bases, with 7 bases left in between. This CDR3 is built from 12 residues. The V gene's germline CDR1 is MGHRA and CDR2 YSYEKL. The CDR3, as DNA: TGCGCCAGCAGCCAAGTGACGGCTGAGCAGTTCTTC. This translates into CASSQVTAEQFF.

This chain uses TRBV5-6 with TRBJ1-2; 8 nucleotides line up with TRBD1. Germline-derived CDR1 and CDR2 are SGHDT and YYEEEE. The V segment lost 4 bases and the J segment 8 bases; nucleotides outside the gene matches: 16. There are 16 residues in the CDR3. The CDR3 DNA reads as TGTGCCAGCAGCAAACCGGGACAGGCTTCTTGGGGCGGCTACACCTTC. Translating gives CASSKPGQASWGGYTF.

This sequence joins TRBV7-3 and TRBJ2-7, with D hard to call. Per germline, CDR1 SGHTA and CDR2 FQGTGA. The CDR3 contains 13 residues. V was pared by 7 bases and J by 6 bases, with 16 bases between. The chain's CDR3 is CASNDPPSSEQYF. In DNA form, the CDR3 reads TGTGCCAGCAACGACCCCCCCTCTAGCGAGCAGTACTTC.

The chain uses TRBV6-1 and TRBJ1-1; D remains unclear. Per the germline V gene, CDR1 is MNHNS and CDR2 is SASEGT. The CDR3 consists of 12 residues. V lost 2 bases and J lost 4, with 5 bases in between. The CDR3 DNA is TGTGCCAGCAGTGAAATGGGCACTGAAGCTTTCTTT. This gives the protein CASSEMGTEAFF.

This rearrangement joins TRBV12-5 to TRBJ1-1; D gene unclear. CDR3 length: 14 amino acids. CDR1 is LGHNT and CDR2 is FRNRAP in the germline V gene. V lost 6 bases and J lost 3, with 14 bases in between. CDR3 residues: CASGLGGRDTEAFF. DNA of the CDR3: TGTGCTAGTGGCCTAGGAGGTAGGGACACTGAAGCTTTCTTT. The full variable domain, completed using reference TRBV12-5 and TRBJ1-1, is DARVTQTPRHKVTEMGQEVTMRCQPILGHNTVFWYRQTMMQGLELLAYFRNRAPLDDSGMPKDRFSAEMPDATLATLKIQPSEPRDSAVYFCASGLGGRDTEAFFGQGTRLTVV.

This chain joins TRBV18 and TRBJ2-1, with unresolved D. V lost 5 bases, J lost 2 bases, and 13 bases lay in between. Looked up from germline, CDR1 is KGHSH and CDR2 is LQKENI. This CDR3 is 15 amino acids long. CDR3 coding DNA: TGTGCCAGCTCATTCCCAGGACCGACCTACAATGAGCAGTTCTTC. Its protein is CASSFPGPTYNEQFF. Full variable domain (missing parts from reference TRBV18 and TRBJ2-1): NAGVMQNPRHLVRRRGQEARLRCSPMKGHSHVYWYRQLPEEGLKFMVYLQKENIIDESGMPKERFSAEFPKEGPSILRIQQVVRGDSAAYFCASSFPGPTYNEQFFGPGTRLTVL.

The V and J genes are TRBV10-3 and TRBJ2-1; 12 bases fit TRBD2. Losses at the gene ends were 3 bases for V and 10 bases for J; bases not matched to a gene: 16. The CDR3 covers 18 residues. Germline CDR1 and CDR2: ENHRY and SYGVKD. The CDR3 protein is CAISERKSLAGGPREQFF. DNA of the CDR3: TGTGCCATCAGTGAAAGAAAGTCCCTAGCGGGAGGGCCTAGAGAGCAGTTCTTC.

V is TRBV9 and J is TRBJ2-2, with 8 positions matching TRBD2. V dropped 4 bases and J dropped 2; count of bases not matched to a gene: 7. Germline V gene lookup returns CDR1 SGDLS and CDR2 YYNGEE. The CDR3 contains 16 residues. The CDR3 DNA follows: TGTGCCAGCAGCTTATTAAGCGGGGGTAACACCGGGGAGCTGTTTTTT. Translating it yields CASSLLSGGNTGELFF.

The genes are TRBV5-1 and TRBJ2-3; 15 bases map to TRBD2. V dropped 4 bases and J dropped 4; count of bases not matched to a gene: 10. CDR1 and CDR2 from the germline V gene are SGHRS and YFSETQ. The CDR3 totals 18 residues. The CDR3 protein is CASSPGLAGGTVSDTQYF. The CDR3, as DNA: TGCGCCAGCAGCCCCGGACTAGCGGGAGGGACCGTTTCAGATACGCAGTATTTT.

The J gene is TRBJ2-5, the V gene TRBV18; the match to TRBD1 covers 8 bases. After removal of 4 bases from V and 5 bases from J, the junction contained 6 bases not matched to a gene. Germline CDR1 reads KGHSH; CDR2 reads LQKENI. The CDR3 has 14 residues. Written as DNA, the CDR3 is TGTGCCAGCTCACGCGCGACAGGGGCCGAGACCCAGTACTTC. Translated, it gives CASSRATGAETQYF.

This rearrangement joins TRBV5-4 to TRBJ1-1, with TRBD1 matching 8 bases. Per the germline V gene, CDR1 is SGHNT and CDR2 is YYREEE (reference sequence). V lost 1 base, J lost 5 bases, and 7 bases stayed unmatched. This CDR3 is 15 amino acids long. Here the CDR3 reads CASSLPTGQGTEAFF. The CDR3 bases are TGTGCCAGCAGCTTGCCTACTGGACAGGGAACTGAAGCTTTCTTT.

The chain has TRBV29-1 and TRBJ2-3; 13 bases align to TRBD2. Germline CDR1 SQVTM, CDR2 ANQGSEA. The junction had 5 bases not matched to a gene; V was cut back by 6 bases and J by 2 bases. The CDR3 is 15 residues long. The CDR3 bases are TGCAGCGTCTCCGGACTAGCGGGGGACACAGATACGCAGTATTTT. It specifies CSVSGLAGDTDTQYF.

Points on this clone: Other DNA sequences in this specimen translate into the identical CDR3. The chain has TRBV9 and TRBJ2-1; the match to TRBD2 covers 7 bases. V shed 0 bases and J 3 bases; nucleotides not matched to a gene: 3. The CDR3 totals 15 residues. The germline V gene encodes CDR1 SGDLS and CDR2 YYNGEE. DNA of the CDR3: TGTGCCAGCAGCGTAGTTACGGGAGGCTACAATGAGCAGTTCTTC. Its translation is CASSVVTGGYNEQFF.

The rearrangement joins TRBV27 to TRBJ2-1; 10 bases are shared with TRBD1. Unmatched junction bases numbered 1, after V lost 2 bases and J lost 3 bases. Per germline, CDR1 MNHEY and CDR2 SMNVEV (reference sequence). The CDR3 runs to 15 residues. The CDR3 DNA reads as TGTGCCAGCAGTTTAGGGACAGGGGTCTACAATGAGCAGTTCTTC. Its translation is CASSLGTGVYNEQFF.

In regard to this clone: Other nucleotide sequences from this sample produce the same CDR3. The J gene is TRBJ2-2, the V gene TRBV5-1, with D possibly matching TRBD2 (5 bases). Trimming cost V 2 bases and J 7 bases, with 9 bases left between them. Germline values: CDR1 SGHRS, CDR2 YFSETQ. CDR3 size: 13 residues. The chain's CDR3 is CASSLDGIGELFF. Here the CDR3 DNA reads TGCGCCAGCAGCTTAGACGGGATCGGGGAGCTGTTTTTT. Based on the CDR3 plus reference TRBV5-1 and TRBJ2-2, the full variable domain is KAGVTQTPRYLIKTRGQQVTLSCSPISGHRSVSWYQQTPGQGLQFLFEYFSETQRNKGNFPGRFSGRQFSNSRSEMNVSTLELGDSALYLCASSLDGIGELFFGEGSRLTVL.

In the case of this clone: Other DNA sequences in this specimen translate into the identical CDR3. The CDR3: CASSVASTSSYEQYF. The CDR3 DNA follows: TGTGCCAGCAGCGTAGCAAGTACGAGCTCCTACGAGCAGTACTTC. The chain uses TRBV9 and TRBJ2-7; D not resolved. Germline V CDR1 and CDR2: SGDLS, YYNGEE. V lost 0 bases and J 0 bases, leaving 10 bases between the germline ends. The CDR3 consists of 15 residues.